The clone carrying this T cell receptor beta chain has more than one count but fewer than ten. Per the study methods: For nucleated cells, counts were estimated from reference gene primer amplification. Sequencing used immunoSEQ multiplex PCR; TCRdb keeps in-frame clones, though not all of them. That table furnishes V, J and clone size, whereas the DNA furnished D and trimming. In the table there are approximately 50,000 clones, 76% of which are singletons. These data are taken from a study of blood T cell repertoires in COVID-19. Overall study: Italy, Spain and the United States were the sources of the convalescent and acute COVID-19 samples. PBMCs, B-cell-depleted T cells, or T cells were the source of the cDNA or gDNA that made up the material.

There are 20 residues in the CDR3. J lost 0 bases, V lost 3 bases, and 14 bases had no gene match. The germline CDR1 and CDR2 sequences are KGHSH and LQKENI. The rearrangement joins TRBV18 to TRBJ2-3, with 11 bases fitting TRBD2. The receptor comes from a man aged 45-65 years with active or convalescent COVID-19. Input material: peripheral blood. This CDR3 reads CASSPLLAGASPSSTDTQYF. The CDR3 DNA reads TGTGCCAGCTCACCTTTACTAGCGGGAGCTTCCCCTTCTAGCACAGATACGCAGTATTTT.